The sequence of this TCR beta chain was determined in a study of human T cells and chemical hapten exposure. The wider study: Patch tests put 0.01% DPC on the upper back, read at 6 days.

Germline CDR1 KGHSH, CDR2 LQKENI. This CDR3 spans 13 amino acids. The ends were cut back, 4 bases at V and 4 bases at J, with 10 bases in the middle. On this clonotype itself: Antigen specificity is unknown.

As to time point: patch test 1, 2 weeks after DPC sensitization. Treatment denoted: therapeutic diphenylcyclopropenone sensitization with weekly scalp DPC. TCRdb redid the calling of the RACE reads with MiXCR, one entry per CDR3 protein. This repertoire shows under 85,000 distinct CDR3 sequences, 9% to 12% found once; its top ten account for approximately 1.5%. General study findings and limits: Because all patients had alopecia, their immune responses might differ from healthy ones.

The chain couples TRBV18 to TRBJ2-5; D unclear. The TCR was taken from a woman between 50 and 59 years old with alopecia areata. Some clones in this sample may be carry-over from other donors' samples. The source material was whole blood, sampled in connection with sensitization to the hapten diphenylcyclopropenone (DPC). In DNA form, the CDR3 reads TGTGCCAGCTCACTTAACGAAGGAGAGACCCAGTACTTC. This sequence encodes CASSLNEGETQYF.